This T cell receptor (beta chain) stems from a study of breast tumors, draining lymph nodes, adjacent tissues. Overall study findings and caveats: Tumor and nontumor repertoires were significantly more similar in luminal-like than in basal-like breast cancer. Data only fit, rather than demonstrated, lymph node origin of most tumor T cells.

Each CDR3 protein gets one entry after TCRdb re-called the multiplex PCR reads with MiXCR. This sample yields about 130,000 distinct CDR3 sequences, of which 21% are seen a single time; about 2.2% belongs to the top ten. This clonotype occurred a few times. Its target is unknown. Samples came from axillary lymph nodes draining the breast cancer. Per the germline V gene, CDR1 is SGHAT and CDR2 is FQDESV (reference sequence). The CDR3 has 19 amino acids. Losses at the gene ends were 5 bases for V and 2 bases for J; bases not matched to a gene: 18. The sequencing sample was made of axillary lymph node tissue. The chain carries TRBV11-1 and TRBJ2-7, with 10 bases lining up with TRBD1. This receptor was taken from a female donor with breast cancer. Some clones in this sample may be carry-over from other donors' samples. CDR3 bases: TGTGCCAGCAGCCCCGGACAGGGGGTTGAGTGGGCCCCCACCTACGAGCAGTACTTC. Translation: CASSPGQGVEWAPTYEQYF.